This TCR beta chain emerged from a study of shared T cell receptors in the human thymus (dated by TCRdb to the early 2020s). For context, the study as a whole: The study examined how the human thymus generates shared, self-reactive T-cell receptor alpha chains.

The germline V gene provides CDR1 SQVTM and CDR2 ANQGSEA. From its cysteine to its phenylalanine, the CDR3 spans 13 amino acids. Only the CDR3 DNA is retained, 39 bases long and in frame from the first base. V is shortened by 0 bases, J by 7 bases, and the region joining them spans 10 bases. This clone was detected only a few times. Its antigen has not been determined. The record has no base qualities; no much larger clone is one base away. Library preparation employed the immunoSEQ multiplex PCR assay. Sourced from immuneACCESS, this table was stored by TCRdb with only in-frame sequences that have V and J called. A share of the clones is absent; for the studies checked, an unresolved V gene accounts for under half, and the remainder has no known explanation. The sample contains about 660,000 clones, roughly 90% of them found a single time. The top ten clonotypes cover about 0.01% of the sample. These same data were also listed under a study on human thymus T cells. The second study's authors report: The donors were immunologically healthy infants in Finland who had open corrective cardiac surgery for congenital heart defects. The thymus tissue came from surgical resects taken out during corrective cardiac surgery. Both the thymic and the peripheral blood repertoires appeared to show biased V and J gene segment usage. Highly overlapping thymic TCR repertoires among unrelated individuals were reported in the related research. The study described the TCR alpha and beta repertoires in under ten infant thymus samples and a few matching peripheral blood samples. Donor ages ranging from about 6 to 244 days were recorded, and several male and a couple of female infants were included in the cohort. Thymocytes were mechanically released from the tissue and were stored as pellets of about 9.5-31 million cells at -70 degrees C. A QIAsymphony instrument was used to extract genomic DNA from frozen cell pellets. TCRB and TCRAD loci were amplified from a standardized quantity of quality-controlled genomic DNA using the immunoSEQ multiplex PCR assay. The V(D)J region was spanned by amplicons of a length sufficient to cover the CDR3 and to identify V and J genes. Amplicon sequencing was performed on an Illumina platform through the commercial immunoSEQ service. Primer bias and sequencing errors were corrected using previously described methods, and TCRAD and TCRB definitions followed the IMGT database. immunoSEQ Analyzer 3.0 and VDJTools were used for repertoire analysis, which covered basic statistics, V/J segment usage, diversity estimates, rarefaction and pairwise overlap. Chao1, ChaoE, Efron-Thisted, Shannon and inverse Simpson indices were used to estimate diversity, which was also estimated on datasets down-sampled to the smallest sample. For repertoire overlap, CDR3 nucleotide sequence, V gene and J gene had to match strictly, and clustering was done by Jaccard-based multidimensional scaling. On average, thymus samples yielded about 810,000 unique TCRB clonotypes, whereas blood samples yielded roughly 81,000.

Sequenced material: thymocytes. The rearranged chain carries TRBV29-1 and TRBJ1-3, with the D gene uncertain. This sequence originates from a boy in the first two years of life with a congenital heart defect. Donor details come from another sample of the same person, matched by shared clones. The CDR3 is CSVEDGRENTIYF. The sequenced DNA is TGCAGCGTTGAAGACGGTAGGGAGAACACCATATATTTT.